This entry concerns a single TCR beta chain. The data are from a study of blood T cell repertoires in COVID-19. This CDR3 is 13 amino acids long. V was trimmed by 6 bases and J by 2 bases, leaving 11 bases between them. Germline loops: CDR1 MDHEN, CDR2 SYDVKM. Recovered status in Cohort 3 required two negative PCRs, clearance, or symptom resolution. Sequencing was performed with immunoSEQ multiplex PCR; in TCRdb, only in-frame clones are kept and a portion is missing. Of about 200,000 clones listed, around 81% are singletons. Sequencing input: PBMCs or T cells enriched from blood (not recorded which). The clonotype was recovered from a man aged 35 to 55 who had recovered from COVID-19. The chain is built from TRBV28 and TRBJ2-7; no definite D call. The CDR3 here is CASRVSSTYEQYF. In DNA form, the CDR3 reads TGTGCCAGCAGAGTCAGTTCGACCTACGAGCAGTACTTC.